Listed below are T cell receptor beta chains from one sample, sequenced in a study of blood T cell repertoires in COVID-19. Produced via immunoSEQ multiplex PCR; TCRdb's table is partial and in-frame only. The table has roughly 220,000 clones, 80% to 85% seen once; the top ten hold 3% to 3.5%. Sequenced input: peripheral blood. The source of these receptors is a woman aged 25 to 39 who had recovered from COVID-19. Both conserved end residues are part of each CDR3. Fields, in order: D gene, V gene, clone size, J gene, CDR3 protein, CDR3 DNA. The D gene is left open where the match is weak. The size of a clone is reported for some rows only, either as once, few or many, or as a class for expanded clones.

D gene: .; V gene: TRBV6-2/TRBV6-3; clone size: .; J gene: TRBJ2-3; CDR3 protein: CASSYLEEGTTDTQYF; CDR3 DNA: TGTGCCAGCAGTTACCTAGAAGAGGGAACCACAGATACGCAGTATTTT
D gene: .; V gene: TRBV5-1; clone size: .; J gene: TRBJ2-2; CDR3 protein: CASSLTRPNTGELFF; CDR3 DNA: TGCGCCAGCAGCTTAACTAGGCCGAACACCGGGGAGCTGTTTTTT
D gene: TRBD1; V gene: TRBV5-1; clone size: .; J gene: TRBJ1-6; CDR3 protein: CASSSEPTGNNSPLHF; CDR3 DNA: TGCGCCAGCAGCTCCGAACCGACAGGGAACAATTCACCCCTCCACTTT
D gene: TRBD2; V gene: TRBV6-5; clone size: .; J gene: TRBJ2-7; CDR3 protein: CASSYSASGRDEQYF; CDR3 DNA: TGTGCCAGCAGTTACTCGGCTAGCGGGAGGGACGAGCAGTACTTC
D gene: .; V gene: TRBV19; clone size: .; J gene: TRBJ1-2; CDR3 protein: CASSVGLNYGYTF; CDR3 DNA: TGTGCCAGTAGTGTAGGACTTAACTATGGCTACACCTTC
D gene: TRBD1; V gene: TRBV28; clone size: .; J gene: TRBJ2-7; CDR3 protein: CASSRETGVEQYF; CDR3 DNA: TGTGCCAGCAGTAGAGAGACAGGGGTCGAGCAGTACTTC
D gene: TRBD1; V gene: TRBV5-1; clone size: .; J gene: TRBJ1-1; CDR3 protein: CASSLSTGTGGPGAFF; CDR3 DNA: TGCGCCAGCAGCTTGTCCACCGGGACAGGGGGCCCTGGAGCTTTCTTT
D gene: TRBD1; V gene: TRBV2; clone size: .; J gene: TRBJ2-5; CDR3 protein: CASSGGTGETQYF; CDR3 DNA: TGTGCCAGCAGCGGCGGGACAGGGGAGACCCAGTACTTC
D gene: TRBD1; V gene: TRBV27; clone size: .; J gene: TRBJ2-5; CDR3 protein: CASSPNKDRGPEQETQYF; CDR3 DNA: TGTGCCAGCAGTCCAAATAAAGACAGGGGGCCCGAACAAGAGACCCAGTACTTC
D gene: TRBD1; V gene: TRBV7-9; clone size: .; J gene: TRBJ1-2; CDR3 protein: CASSIRDRGARGGYTF; CDR3 DNA: TGTGCCAGCAGCATACGGGACAGGGGCGCGAGGGGTGGCTACACCTTC
D gene: .; V gene: TRBV9; clone size: .; J gene: TRBJ2-5; CDR3 protein: CASSRRSSETQYF; CDR3 DNA: TGTGCCAGCAGCCGCCGTAGTTCTGAGACCCAGTACTTC
D gene: TRBD1; V gene: TRBV5-1; clone size: .; J gene: TRBJ2-5; CDR3 protein: CASSLGGTGGKTQYF; CDR3 DNA: TGCGCCAGCAGCTTGGGTGGGACAGGGGGAAAGACCCAGTACTTC
D gene: .; V gene: TRBV24-1; clone size: .; J gene: TRBJ1-5; CDR3 protein: CATSGYEGNQPQHF; CDR3 DNA: TGTGCCACCAGTGGTTATGAGGGCAATCAGCCCCAGCATTTT
D gene: TRBD1; V gene: TRBV11-2; clone size: .; J gene: TRBJ2-1; CDR3 protein: CASSSTTGSLGGQFF; CDR3 DNA: TGTGCCAGCAGCTCAACGACAGGGTCCCTTGGTGGGCAGTTCTTC
D gene: .; V gene: TRBV5-1; clone size: .; J gene: TRBJ2-3; CDR3 protein: CASSPVGSGADTQYF; CDR3 DNA: TGCGCCAGCAGCCCAGTGGGGTCCGGGGCAGATACGCAGTATTTT
D gene: .; V gene: TRBV28; clone size: .; J gene: TRBJ1-2; CDR3 protein: CASSLGAVYTF; CDR3 DNA: TGTGCCAGCAGTTTGGGGGCCGTCTACACCTTC
D gene: TRBD1; V gene: TRBV28; clone size: .; J gene: TRBJ2-7; CDR3 protein: CASRMGQGFFYEQYF; CDR3 DNA: TGTGCCAGCAGGATGGGACAGGGATTTTTCTACGAGCAGTACTTC
D gene: TRBD2; V gene: TRBV27; clone size: .; J gene: TRBJ2-1; CDR3 protein: CASSSPLVGGSYNEQFF; CDR3 DNA: TGTGCCAGCAGTTCCCCTTTAGTCGGGGGGTCCTACAATGAGCAGTTCTTC
D gene: .; V gene: TRBV10-3; clone size: once; J gene: TRBJ1-2; CDR3 protein: CAISPQNYGYTF; CDR3 DNA: TGTGCCATCAGTCCCCAGAACTATGGCTACACCTTC
D gene: .; V gene: TRBV24-1; clone size: few; J gene: TRBJ2-7; CDR3 protein: CATSGEGDPYEQYF; CDR3 DNA: TGTGCCACCAGTGGTGAGGGGGACCCCTACGAGCAGTACTTC
D gene: .; V gene: TRBV27; clone size: .; J gene: TRBJ2-7; CDR3 protein: CASSPPPHASPDEQYF; CDR3 DNA: TGTGCCAGCAGTCCCCCCCCACACGCCTCCCCCGACGAGCAGTACTTC
D gene: TRBD1; V gene: TRBV11-2; clone size: .; J gene: TRBJ1-1; CDR3 protein: CASSPRQGGNTEAFF; CDR3 DNA: TGTGCCAGCAGCCCCCGACAGGGAGGGAACACTGAAGCTTTCTTT
D gene: TRBD1; V gene: TRBV28; clone size: .; J gene: TRBJ2-7; CDR3 protein: CASSTGQGYEQYF; CDR3 DNA: TGTGCCAGCAGTACGGGACAGGGTTACGAGCAGTACTTC
D gene: TRBD2; V gene: TRBV2; clone size: .; J gene: TRBJ2-7; CDR3 protein: CASSDSAGGPYEQYF; CDR3 DNA: TGTGCCAGCAGTGACTCAGCGGGAGGTCCCTACGAGCAGTACTTC
D gene: .; V gene: TRBV14; clone size: .; J gene: TRBJ2-7; CDR3 protein: CASSMAELYEQYF; CDR3 DNA: TGTGCCAGCAGCATGGCGGAGCTCTACGAGCAGTACTTC
D gene: TRBD1; V gene: TRBV5-1; clone size: .; J gene: TRBJ1-5; CDR3 protein: CASSLQGNSNQPQHF; CDR3 DNA: TGCGCCAGCAGCCTACAGGGGAATAGCAATCAGCCCCAGCATTTT
D gene: TRBD2; V gene: TRBV19; clone size: .; J gene: TRBJ2-3; CDR3 protein: CASRSLAGEVDTQYF; CDR3 DNA: TGTGCCAGTAGGTCGCTAGCGGGAGAAGTAGATACGCAGTATTTT
D gene: .; V gene: TRBV4-1; clone size: .; J gene: TRBJ1-6; CDR3 protein: CASSKGGNSPLHF; CDR3 DNA: TGCGCCAGCAGCAAGGGGGGGAATTCACCCCTCCACTTT
D gene: .; V gene: TRBV7-3; clone size: .; J gene: TRBJ2-3; CDR3 protein: CASSPGADDTQYF; CDR3 DNA: TGTGCCAGCAGCCCTGGGGCAGACGATACGCAGTATTTT
D gene: .; V gene: TRBV2; clone size: .; J gene: TRBJ1-1; CDR3 protein: CASSLQGQYTEAFF; CDR3 DNA: TGTGCCAGCAGTTTACAGGGTCAGTACACTGAAGCTTTCTTT
D gene: TRBD1; V gene: TRBV6-5; clone size: .; J gene: TRBJ2-7; CDR3 protein: CATQGGPGQGYEQYF; CDR3 DNA: TGTGCCACCCAGGGGGGGCCGGGACAGGGCTACGAGCAGTACTTC
D gene: .; V gene: TRBV21-1; clone size: .; J gene: TRBJ2-7; CDR3 protein: CASSNTRASRGTYEQYF; CDR3 DNA: TGTGCCAGCAGCAATACGAGGGCCAGTCGAGGAACCTACGAGCAGTACTTC
D gene: .; V gene: TRBV27; clone size: few; J gene: TRBJ2-1; CDR3 protein: CASSLGYGDYNEQFF; CDR3 DNA: TGTGCCAGCAGTTTAGGGTATGGAGACTACAATGAGCAGTTCTTC
D gene: .; V gene: TRBV19; clone size: few; J gene: TRBJ2-7; CDR3 protein: CASSMQASSYEQYF; CDR3 DNA: TGTGCCAGTAGTATGCAGGCGAGCTCCTACGAGCAGTACTTC
D gene: .; V gene: TRBV9; clone size: few; J gene: TRBJ1-5; CDR3 protein: CASSVGQGGNQPQHF; CDR3 DNA: TGTGCCAGCAGCGTGGGGCAGGGTGGCAATCAGCCCCAGCATTTT
D gene: TRBD2; V gene: TRBV5-8; clone size: .; J gene: TRBJ2-1; CDR3 protein: CASSPTSVNEQFF; CDR3 DNA: TGTGCCAGCAGCCCGACTAGCGTCAATGAGCAGTTCTTC
D gene: TRBD2; V gene: TRBV6-4; clone size: few; J gene: TRBJ2-1; CDR3 protein: CAIQTGTTLINEQFF; CDR3 DNA: TGTGCCATCCAGACCGGGACTACCCTAATCAATGAGCAGTTCTTC
D gene: .; V gene: TRBV25-1; clone size: .; J gene: TRBJ2-7; CDR3 protein: CASSPSVTYEQYF; CDR3 DNA: TGTGCCAGCAGTCCCTCGGTAACCTACGAGCAGTACTTC
D gene: .; V gene: TRBV19; clone size: few; J gene: TRBJ1-5; CDR3 protein: CASKRGGMGNQPQHF; CDR3 DNA: TGTGCCAGCAAACGAGGAGGGATGGGCAATCAGCCCCAGCATTTT
D gene: .; V gene: TRBV5-6; clone size: .; J gene: TRBJ2-3; CDR3 protein: CASSLRSGTDTQYF; CDR3 DNA: TGTGCCAGCAGCTTGAGGAGTGGCACAGATACGCAGTATTTT
D gene: .; V gene: TRBV5-6; clone size: once; J gene: TRBJ2-1; CDR3 protein: CASTHGTYYNEQFF; CDR3 DNA: TGTGCCAGCACCCACGGGACTTACTACAATGAGCAGTTCTTC
D gene: TRBD1; V gene: TRBV5-6; clone size: .; J gene: TRBJ2-1; CDR3 protein: CASSFGRDRRYNEQFF; CDR3 DNA: TGTGCCAGCAGTTTTGGCCGGGACAGGCGTTACAATGAGCAGTTCTTC
D gene: .; V gene: TRBV6-5; clone size: .; J gene: TRBJ1-1; CDR3 protein: CASSYSNTIQGAFF; CDR3 DNA: TGTGCCAGCAGTTACTCGAATACGATCCAGGGAGCTTTCTTT
D gene: .; V gene: TRBV5-1; clone size: .; J gene: TRBJ2-5; CDR3 protein: CASSLVDPGLVETQYF; CDR3 DNA: TGCGCCAGCAGCTTGGTCGATCCGGGATTGGTAGAGACCCAGTACTTC
D gene: TRBD2; V gene: TRBV3-1/TRBV3-2; clone size: .; J gene: TRBJ2-2; CDR3 protein: CASSLGLAGDTGELFF; CDR3 DNA: TGTGCCAGCAGCCTCGGACTAGCGGGGGACACCGGGGAGCTGTTTTTT
D gene: .; V gene: TRBV5-1; clone size: .; J gene: TRBJ2-7; CDR3 protein: CASRPLQISYEQYF; CDR3 DNA: TGCGCCAGCAGGCCCTTACAGATTTCCTACGAGCAGTACTTC
D gene: .; V gene: TRBV5-1; clone size: .; J gene: TRBJ2-7; CDR3 protein: CASSLALAYEQYF; CDR3 DNA: TGCGCCAGCAGCTTGGCCCTTGCCTACGAGCAGTACTTC